A single sample gave rise to the 30 T cell receptor beta chains below, sequenced in a study of monozygotic twins with inflammatory bowel disease. After re-calling the 5' RACE reads, TCRdb lists one entry per CDR3 protein, DNA absent. The table lists nearly 450,000 distinct CDR3 sequences. The specimen sequenced was blood. The receptor source for this set is a human donor with ulcerative colitis or Crohn's disease, or a healthy co-twin of an affected twin (not recorded which).

CDR3: CSAGDRANEQYF. The V and J genes are TRBV20-1 and TRBJ2-7; the TCRdb call, TRBD1, lacks DNA for checking. Looked up from germline, CDR1 is DFQATT and CDR2 is SNEGSKA (reference sequence). The CDR3 runs to 12 residues.

This CDR3 is CASITSGPYNEQFF. The chain couples TRBV12-3 or TRBV12-4 to TRBJ2-1; with no DNA, the TCRdb D assignment of TRBD2 cannot be verified. The CDR3 is made up of 14 amino acids.

The chain is built from TRBV20-1 and TRBJ1-6. The germline CDR1 and CDR2 sequences are DFQATT and SNEGSKA (reference sequence). The CDR3 totals 14 residues. CDR3 sequence reads: CSARSPSQDSPLHF.

The genes are TRBV28 and TRBJ1-4; TCRdb proposes TRBD1, but this gene call is untestable without DNA. The CDR3 is made up of 14 amino acids. CDR1 is MDHEN and CDR2 is SYDVKM in the germline V gene. The chain's CDR3 is CASSSGQYLGKLFF.

The rearrangement joins TRBV4-2 to TRBJ1-2; TCRdb reports TRBD1, a call that lacks DNA to check it against. The CDR3 totals 19 residues. Germline CDR1 LGHNA, CDR2 YNFKEQ. The CDR3 is CASSQTDSPGQGANYGYTF.

The J gene is TRBJ2-7, the V gene TRBV30; TCRdb names TRBD1, which stays unverified in the absence of DNA. The CDR3 has 15 residues. In germline, CDR1 is GTSNPN, CDR2 SVGIG (reference sequence). CDR3 region: CAWSDGQTARYEQYF.

The genes are TRBV12-3 or TRBV12-4 and TRBJ2-2. The CDR3 is 14 residues long. The CDR3 sequence is CASSVGWDTGELFF.

V is TRBV7-2 and J is TRBJ2-7; TCRdb reports TRBD1, a call that lacks DNA to check it against. CDR1 SGHTA and CDR2 FQGNSA come from the germline V gene. CDR3 length equals 14 residues. This CDR3 is CASSLGGQGREQYF.

The chain has TRBV7-9 and TRBJ1-2. The CDR3 is 14 residues long. The germline CDR1 and CDR2 sequences are SEHNR and FQNEAQ (reference sequence). The CDR3 sequence: CASSLSPDNYGYTF.

The chain couples TRBV6-1 to TRBJ1-4. Germline V gene sequence: CDR1 MNHNS, CDR2 SASEGT. CDR3 length: 16 residues. The CDR3 loop reads CASRARPGTVDEKLFF.

This chain links TRBV7-2 with TRBJ1-2; the TCRdb D gene call, TRBD1, has no DNA to confirm it. Per germline, CDR1 SGHTA and CDR2 FQGNSA. This CDR3 comprises 14 residues. CDR3 sequence: CASSSGQLGQGYTF.

The rearrangement joins TRBV12-3 or TRBV12-4 to TRBJ2-1; the TRBD1 assignment by TCRdb is unverifiable without DNA. This CDR3 comprises 16 residues. CDR3 protein: CASSLAGRTLRNEQFF.

V usage is TRBV5-1 and J usage is TRBJ2-7; TCRdb gives TRBD2 as the D gene, but with no DNA this cannot be confirmed. CDR1 is SGHRS, CDR2 YFSETQ, per germline. The CDR3 sequence is 14 residues long. CDR3 region: CASSSGLTLDEQYF.

The chain has TRBV7-3 and TRBJ2-1; TCRdb reports TRBD2, a call that lacks DNA to check it against. Germline-derived CDR1 and CDR2 are SGHTA and FQGTGA. The CDR3 runs 15 residues. This CDR3 reads CASSLTRLAGSEQFF.

The chain uses TRBV6-1 and TRBJ2-2; TCRdb's D call of TRBD1 is untestable without DNA. The V gene's germline CDR1 is MNHNS and CDR2 SASEGT. This CDR3 contains 14 residues. The CDR3 reads CASSEGGAGGELFF.

The V gene is TRBV7-6, the J gene TRBJ2-7; lacking DNA, the TRBD2 call made by TCRdb goes unchecked. The germline V gene encodes CDR1 SGHVS and CDR2 FNYEAQ. The CDR3 is 13 residues long. The CDR3 loop is CASSSHPGAKQYF.

V usage is TRBV10-3 and J usage is TRBJ2-1; TCRdb picks TRBD1, but there is no DNA to check that call. Germline CDR1 is ENHRY and CDR2 is SYGVKD. There are 16 residues in the CDR3. The CDR3 loop reads CAISVFMSGGGSEQFF.

V gene TRBV6-5 combines with J gene TRBJ1-6. This CDR3 spans 16 amino acids. The germline V gene encodes CDR1 MNHEY and CDR2 SVGAGI. The CDR3 sequence: CASSYRPEKYNSPLHF.

The chain is built from TRBV28 and TRBJ1-4; TCRdb names TRBD1, which stays unverified in the absence of DNA. CDR3 size: 16 residues. The germline CDR1 and CDR2 sequences are MDHEN and SYDVKM. CDR3 sequence: CASSSQGARANEKLFF.

This chain links TRBV28 with TRBJ2-1; TCRdb's assignment of TRBD2 cannot be checked, as there is no DNA. The CDR3 consists of 16 residues. CDR1 MDHEN and CDR2 SYDVKM come from the germline V gene. The CDR3 sequence: CASSPRRLAGGDEQFF.

The gene calls are TRBV10-3 and TRBJ2-7. Per the germline V gene, CDR1 is ENHRY and CDR2 is SYGVKD. The CDR3 loop spans 14 amino acids. CDR3 in amino acids: CAISESTLTYEQYF.

J is TRBJ2-5 and V is TRBV7-9. From germline, CDR1 is SEHNR and CDR2 FQNEAQ (reference sequence). The CDR3 is 13 residues long. The CDR3 spells CASSLGESKTQYF.

The chain links TRBV6-4 to TRBJ1-1; the D call of TRBD1 rests on TCRdb alone, since no DNA is present to check it. Germline V gives CDR1 MRHNA, CDR2 SNTAGT. This CDR3 is 15 amino acids long. The CDR3 loop reads CASSVQQGEHTEAFF.

The chain links TRBV19 to TRBJ2-3. Germline assignment: CDR1 LNHDA and CDR2 SQIVND (reference sequence). This CDR3 is 13 amino acids long. The CDR3 here is CASSPNTFGTQYF.

The V call is TRBV6-2 or TRBV6-3, the J call TRBJ1-1; the TRBD1 assignment by TCRdb is unverifiable without DNA. The CDR3 consists of 13 residues. The germline V gene has CDR1 MNHEY and CDR2 SVGEGT. Here the CDR3 reads CASSRRPGTEAFF.

This chain joins TRBV7-9 and TRBJ2-2. Germline CDR1 and CDR2: SEHNR and FQNEAQ (reference sequence). The CDR3 contains 13 residues. Here the CDR3 reads CASSSGVTGELFF.

The chain is built from TRBV7-6 and TRBJ2-3. The germline CDR1 and CDR2 sequences are SGHVS and FNYEAQ. The CDR3 has 15 amino acids. CDR3 residues: CASSPRVASTDTQYF. The full variable domain, with the rest looked up from reference TRBV7-6 and TRBJ2-3, is GAGVSQSPRYKVTKRGQDVALRCDPISGHVSLYWYRQALGQGPEFLTYFNYEAQQDKSGLPNDRFSAERPEGSISTLTIQRTEQRDSAMYRCASSPRVASTDTQYFGPGTRLTVL.

CDR3 in amino acids: CASSNPGQEYNEQFF. The V gene is TRBV28, the J gene TRBJ2-1; TCRdb indicates TRBD1, and absent DNA this call remains unverified. CDR3 length: 15 residues. CDR1 and CDR2 (germline): MDHEN, SYDVKM.

The chain employs TRBV20-1 and TRBJ1-1; TCRdb outputs TRBD1, but without DNA this stays unchecked. This CDR3 comprises 14 residues. Per the germline V gene, CDR1 is DFQATT and CDR2 is SNEGSKA (reference sequence). The CDR3 protein is CSASSGQRNTEAFF.

This chain joins TRBV7-9 and TRBJ2-7; TCRdb outputs TRBD2, but without DNA this stays unchecked. CDR3 length: 15 residues. Germline CDR1 SEHNR, CDR2 FQNEAQ (reference sequence). Here the CDR3 reads CASSGEGGRLYEQYF.